This TCR beta chain was recorded in a study of blood T cells in healthy people across ages. Alongside a J-beta primer mix, a sample-barcoded 5' primer served in a second PCR lasting about 6 to 12 cycles. Unique molecular identifiers of 12 random nucleotides labeled each cDNA. TCRdb called the 5' RACE reads again in MiXCR, with one record for every CDR3 protein. The data hold 1.5 million to 2 million distinct CDR3 sequences, with around 50% observed a single time. Germline V gives CDR1 DFQATT, CDR2 SNEGSKA (reference sequence). This CDR3 is 14 amino acids long. V was trimmed by 1 base and J by 4 bases, leaving 13 bases between them.

The rearrangement links TRBV20-1 to TRBJ1-1, with TRBD1 as a possible D gene (6 bases). This receptor was obtained from a middle-aged woman in good health. Material for sequencing was blood. Written as DNA, the CDR3 is TGCAGTGCTAGAGGCGGGGGCGCGGGCACTGAAGCTTTCTTT. Translation: CSARGGGAGTEAFF.